Described below is a single T cell receptor (beta chain) sequence and its context. This clonotype was recorded a few times. The antigen it binds to is not known. No qualities accompany the bases; no much larger clone lies one base away. The library was obtained by 5' RACE. The reads were generated on an Illumina HiSeq 2000. A universal primer binding site was added through template switching, and the final cDNA carried a unique molecular identifier so that TCR cDNA molecules could be counted accurately. Specific primers in the conserved constant-segment region were used to synthesize first-strand cDNA for the TCR alpha and beta chains. To control for contamination, every cDNA library was double barcoded, receiving both a SMART-Mk sample barcode and Illumina barcodes. TruSeq adapter sequences, together with Illumina sample barcodes, were added in two successive PCR steps. TCR alpha and beta cDNA libraries were sequenced on the Illumina HiSeq platform with custom primers. In the source study's methods: Unique molecular identifiers were extracted from raw reads with MiGEC, and CDR3 positions were determined with MiXCR. For each individual, recombination models were inferred using an EM algorithm with the repgenHMM and IGoR tools. Shared clonotype analysis was performed with the tcR package in R, normalizing sharing by the product of cloneset sizes. Out-of-frame nonproductive sequences were analyzed to study raw recombination free of thymic and clonal selection effects. Using fastp trimming at Q25 and MiXCR clonotype assembly, TCRdb reanalyzed the public sequencing data and kept in-frame beta chains. Entries that share a CDR3 protein sequence are merged under the most common genes and DNA. The V and J calls here are based on TCRdb, not the publication. For this sample the table gives approximately 1.8 million distinct CDR3 sequences, of which 32% were detected only once. The ten largest clonotypes hold about 0.27% of the sample.

Every donor in the study was a healthy Caucasian. The data were obtained in a study of identical twins (dated by TCRdb to between 2015 and 2016). Background on the whole study: The study deep-sequenced TCR alpha and beta repertoires from monozygotic twins, unrelated adults of various ages and cord blood to test whether fetal clonotypes persist. To rule out contamination, replicate twin experiments were performed at different times with different library preparation protocols.

What the work shows at the level of the full study, not this receptor alone: Out-of-frame TCR alpha sequences shared between twins showed an excess of low generation-probability sequences compared with coincidental sharing between unrelated individuals. Because the same donors could not be followed over many years, the conclusions relied on cross-sectional statistical analysis. Invariant T cells such as MAIT and iNKT could partly confound zero-insertion analyses, though diverse VJ usage argued against this for most clonotypes. A weaker excess of twin sharing was found in beta out-of-frame sequences because the signal-to-noise ratio was lowered by fewer shared sequences. Abundant cord blood beta clonotypes had fewer insertions, young adult naive repertoires showed a similar but weaker trend, and memory repertoires showed no such trend. In monozygotic twins, recombination models systematically underestimated out-of-frame TCR alpha sharing, but the models matched the sharing seen between unrelated individuals.

Sequencing input: cord blood. This TCR was recovered from a newborn girl in good health.

The CDR3 region has the sequence CASSPQWPGELFF. The nucleotide sequence reads as follows: TGTGCCAGCAGCCCCCAATGGCCCGGGGAGCTGTTTTTT. Here the chain combines TRBV7-9 and TRBJ2-2; the D gene identity is not certain. V loses 5 bases of germline sequence and J loses 6 bases, and the interval between the two ends is 10 bases. Taken from cysteine to phenylalanine, the CDR3 has 13 residues. Kept here is only the CDR3 DNA, which spans 39 bases and is read in frame from base 1. The germline V gene (reference sequence) provides CDR1 SEHNR and CDR2 FQNEAQ. Extended through the reference TRBV7-9 and TRBJ2-2 proteins, this CDR3 yields the full variable domain: DTGVSQNPRHKITKRGQNVTFRCDPISEHNRLYWYRQTLGQGPEFLTYFQNEAQLEKSRLLSDRFSAERPKGSFSTLEIQRTEQGDSAMYLCASSPQWPGELFFGEGSRLTVL.